This T cell receptor beta chain was profiled in a study of T cell repertoires in cytomegalovirus infection. Background on the study: Indications of both CMV infection and matching HLA type were provided by public TCR beta signatures. Overall study results and limits: There were HLA-C-restricted CMV-specific TCR beta clonotypes dominating the ex vivo response. Using cumulative public TCR beta family frequency, the authors identified those who carried CMV together with the relevant HLA.

As regards this clonotype: Its antigen is unknown.

TCRdb used MiXCR to reprocess the reads, holding one entry per CDR3 protein. The data contain some 350,000 distinct CDR3 sequences, over 15% of them seen just once; the ten biggest clones take up under 9%. The sequence was collected from a human donor in good health (CMV status not recorded). Some clones in this sample may be carry-over from other donors' samples. Sequencing was done on a sample of PBMCs.

The CDR3: CASSARQGSNQPQHF. The CDR3 DNA reads TGTGCCAGCAGCGCCCGACAGGGTAGCAATCAGCCCCAGCATTTT. The chain links TRBV7-7 to TRBJ1-5; 7 bases line up with TRBD1. V was pared by 5 bases and J by 0 bases, with 4 bases of the junction left unmatched. The germline V gene encodes CDR1 SSHAT and CDR2 FNYEAQ (reference sequence). The CDR3 has 15 residues.